These 20 T cell receptor beta chains share one sample of origin, sequenced in a study of blood T cell repertoires in COVID-19. Some clones are missing from TCRdb's copy, which holds only in-frame ones; the method was immunoSEQ multiplex PCR. The sample has hundreds of thousands of clones; nearly 90% are singletons. The sample taken for sequencing was peripheral blood. Receptors originate from a man aged 18 to 30 with active or convalescent COVID-19.

CDR3 residues: CASSLDEQFF. CDR3 sequence (DNA): TGTGCCAGCAGTCTCGATGAGCAGTTCTTC. V is TRBV12-3 or TRBV12-4 and J is TRBJ2-1; D ambiguous. V lost 5 bases and J lost 8, with 4 bases in between. CDR3 length: 10 residues.

V gene TRBV5-1 combines with J gene TRBJ1-1; 8 nucleotides agree with TRBD1. CDR3 length equals 16 residues. Looked up from germline, CDR1 is SGHRS and CDR2 is YFSETQ. The junction had 11 bases not matched to a gene; V was cut back by 4 bases and J by 3 bases. CDR3 nucleotides: TGCGCCAGCAGCCTATTAAACAGGGGGTCAGACACTGAAGCTTTCTTT. Its protein product is CASSLLNRGSDTEAFF.

The chain's CDR3 is CASSLGAGLADTQYF. The CDR3 nucleotides are TGTGCCAGCAGCTTAGGAGCGGGGTTGGCAGATACGCAGTATTTT. This rearrangement joins TRBV7-3 to TRBJ2-3; 7 bases are shared with TRBD2. Trimming took 2 bases from V and 4 from J; bases not matched to a gene: 6. The CDR3 runs to 15 residues. Looked up from germline, CDR1 is SGHTA and CDR2 is FQGTGA.

The rearrangement uses TRBV11-2 and TRBJ1-1, with 8 nucleotides matching TRBD1. The length of the CDR3 is 12 residues. In germline, CDR1 is SGHAT, CDR2 FQNNGV. The ends lost 3 bases at V and 8 bases at J; junction bases unmatched: 2. The CDR3 nucleotides are TGTGCCAGCAGCTTCGGACAGGGAGAAGCTTTCTTT. Translation gives CASSFGQGEAFF. The whole variable domain, remainder taken from reference TRBV11-2 and TRBJ1-1, is EAGVAQSPRYKIIEKRQSVAFWCNPISGHATLYWYQQILGQGPKLLIQFQNNGVVDDSQLPKDRFSAERLKGVDSTLKIQPAKLEDSAVYLCASSFGQGEAFFGQGTRLTVV.

The chain combines TRBV5-1 with TRBJ2-2, with D perhaps matching TRBD1 (6 bases). The CDR3 is 16 residues long. CDR1 SGHRS and CDR2 YFSETQ come from the germline V gene. The V and J ends lost 0 bases and 1 base respectively, with 10 bases between them. Here the CDR3 reads CASSLDPRGNTGELFF. Here the CDR3 DNA reads TGCGCCAGCAGCTTGGATCCCAGGGGGAACACCGGGGAGCTGTTTTTT. Complete variable domain (other parts from reference TRBV5-1 and TRBJ2-2): KAGVTQTPRYLIKTRGQQVTLSCSPISGHRSVSWYQQTPGQGLQFLFEYFSETQRNKGNFPGRFSGRQFSNSRSEMNVSTLELGDSALYLCASSLDPRGNTGELFFGEGSRLTVL.

J is TRBJ1-6 and V is TRBV12-2; no check of the table's D call, TRBD1, against the DNA was made. TRBV12-2 is an annotated pseudogene. This CDR3 has 17 residues. CDR3 residues: CASRLRTGGNYNSPLHF. In nucleotides, the CDR3 is TGTGCAAGTCGCTTAAGGACAGGGGGTAACTATAATTCACCCCTCCACTTT.

V and J are TRBV12-5 and TRBJ1-1, with D hard to call. Germline V gene lookup returns CDR1 LGHNT and CDR2 FRNRAP. There are 13 residues in the CDR3. V was cut by 4 bases and J by 1 base, with 7 bases left in between. Here the CDR3 reads CASGWGGNTEAFF. DNA of the CDR3: TGTGCTAGTGGTTGGGGAGGGAACACTGAAGCTTTCTTT.

The chain joins TRBV27 to TRBJ2-7, with D possibly matching TRBD1 (6 bases). Between the trimmed V and J ends, which lost 3 bases and 5 bases, there was a span of 11 bases. The V gene's germline CDR1 is MNHEY and CDR2 SMNVEV (reference sequence). This CDR3 is built from 13 residues. CDR3 residues: CASSLGASNEQYF. The CDR3 nucleotides are TGTGCCAGCAGTTTGGGGGCTTCCAACGAGCAGTACTTC.

The rearrangement uses TRBV10-2 and TRBJ2-7; D is perhaps TRBD2 (5 bases). Germline V gene data show CDR1 as WSHSY and CDR2 as SAAADI. The CDR3 extends over 14 amino acids. V was clipped by 5 bases and J by 1 base, with 12 bases between them. CDR3 nucleotide sequence: TGCGCCAGCAGTAGGAGCGGCAATTCCTACGAGCAGTACTTC. Translation: CASSRSGNSYEQYF.

The chain carries TRBV13 and TRBJ2-1; 7 positions match TRBD2. The CDR3 length is 16 residues. V lost 3 bases to trimming and J lost 3 bases; unmatched junction nucleotides: 8. CDR1 and CDR2 (germline): PRHDT, FYEKMQ (reference sequence). The CDR3 DNA reads TGTGCCAGCAGCTTTCCTCAACGGGGGGACTACAATGAGCAGTTCTTC. Its protein product is CASSFPQRGDYNEQFF.

This rearrangement joins TRBV18 to TRBJ2-5, with 7 nucleotides matching TRBD1. Germline assignment: CDR1 KGHSH and CDR2 LQKENI. The CDR3 contains 13 residues. Trimming removed 8 bases from V and 2 bases from J; junction bases left unmatched: 5. CDR3 loop: CASREGQQETQYF. DNA for the CDR3: TGTGCCAGCCGAGAGGGACAGCAAGAGACCCAGTACTTC.

The chain recombines TRBV19 with TRBJ2-1; the D gene is possibly TRBD2 (5 bases). Germline V gives CDR1 LNHDA, CDR2 SQIVND (reference sequence). The CDR3 is 16 amino acids. Trimming stripped 5 bases from V and 0 bases from J, with 14 bases between. As DNA, the CDR3 is TGTGCCAGTAGTCGACTGTCGGGGAACTCCTACAATGAGCAGTTCTTC. Protein: CASSRLSGNSYNEQFF.

This clone showed up just a few times. The rearrangement links TRBV7-9 to TRBJ1-5, with D unclear. CDR1 SEHNR and CDR2 FQNEAQ come from the germline V gene (reference sequence). The CDR3 spans 12 residues. V was shortened by 4 bases and J by 5 bases, with 6 bases between the two germline ends. The chain's CDR3 is CASSSPDQPQHF. The CDR3 DNA follows: TGTGCCAGCAGCTCCCCCGATCAGCCCCAGCATTTT.

The genes are TRBV6-5 and TRBJ1-4; 8 bases match TRBD1. With 9 bases clipped from V and 7 bases from J, the junction kept 10 bases outside the gene matches. The CDR3 runs to 14 residues. The germline V gene has CDR1 MNHEY and CDR2 SVGAGI. CDR3 sequence: CASRTTGGSEKLFF. The CDR3 DNA is TGTGCCAGTAGAACAACAGGGGGAAGTGAAAAACTGTTTTTT.

The chain joins TRBV10-2 to TRBJ2-1; D call uncertain. Per the germline V gene, CDR1 is WSHSY and CDR2 is SAAADI. The CDR3 consists of 10 residues. Trimming took off 5 bases at V and 9 bases at J, with 5 bases between the two ends. CDR3 DNA sequence: TGCGCCAGCAGTTACGGTGAGCAGTTCTTC. This gives the protein CASSYGEQFF.

This clone came up once. This chain joins TRBV7-2 and TRBJ2-7, with 8 bases matching TRBD1. V shed 1 base and J 0 bases; nucleotides not matched to a gene: 11. This CDR3 comprises 18 residues. Germline V lookup: CDR1 SGHTA, CDR2 FQGNSA. As DNA, the CDR3 is TGTGCCAGCAGCTTAGTAGGGACAGGCACTCTTTACTCCTACGAGCAGTACTTC. Translated, it gives CASSLVGTGTLYSYEQYF.

The rearrangement joins TRBV10-3 to TRBJ2-5; TRBD1 is a possible D gene (6 bases). Between the trimmed V and J ends, which lost 1 base and 2 bases, there was a span of 11 bases. The CDR3 loop spans 15 amino acids. The germline gives CDR1 ENHRY, CDR2 SYGVKD. CDR3 protein: CAISEFQGSQETQYF. DNA for the CDR3: TGTGCCATCAGTGAGTTCCAGGGGAGTCAAGAGACCCAGTACTTC.

Regarding this clone: Its ends do not fully match the called genes, so a read error is possible. The chain employs TRBV7-7 and TRBJ2-5; 10 positions agree with TRBD2. The germline V gene encodes CDR1 SSHAT and CDR2 FNYEAQ (reference sequence). This CDR3 region has 17 residues. CDR3 amino acids: CASSLIGSGRPGETQYF. CDR3 coding DNA: TGTGCTAGCAGCTTAATAGGTAGCGGGAGGCCTGGAGAGACCCAGTACTTC.

This chain uses TRBV6-5 with TRBJ2-2, with D unresolved. Germline loops: CDR1 MNHEY, CDR2 SVGAGI. The CDR3 is 15 residues long. Deletions cut 2 bases from V and 0 bases from J, with 7 bases between. The CDR3 coding sequence is TGTGCCAGCAGTTACCAAGTAGCGAACACCGGGGAGCTGTTTTTT. This gives the protein CASSYQVANTGELFF.

The chain joins TRBV4-1 to TRBJ1-1; 7 bases align to TRBD1. The germline V gene has CDR1 MGHRA and CDR2 YSYEKL. Trimming at V came to 3 bases and at J to 11 bases, leaving 12 bases not matched to a gene. CDR3 length: 14 amino acids. CDR3 sequence reads: CASSQSPGQVKAFF. CDR3 DNA: TGCGCCAGCAGCCAGAGTCCAGGACAGGTAAAGGCTTTCTTT.